The entry below gives a single TCR beta chain sequence along with its context. It lacks a known antigen. Base-call qualities are not available, and no considerably larger clone is one nucleotide away. TCRbeta CDR3 regions were amplified from genomic DNA using the immunoSEQ Assay, a bias-controlled multiplex PCR. Under the source paper's analysis protocol: The number of nucleated cells in each sample was estimated from the amplification of reference gene primers within the assay. Sequence reads were collapsed and filtered to measure the absolute abundance of every unique TCRbeta CDR3 rearrangement. For each sample, productive Simpson clonality was calculated by taking the square root of Simpson's diversity index across productive rearrangements. TCRdb carries this immuneACCESS record with in-frame sequences only. Its versions omit some clonotypes, under half of them owing to an unresolved V gene in the studies checked, with the rest unexplained. V and J calls and clone size are given by that table; D and trimming were obtained from the DNA. For this sample there are 300,000 or so clones; about 87% appear just once. More than 1.3% of the sample is held by the ten biggest clonotypes.

The data stem from a study of blood T cell repertoires in COVID-19 (dated by TCRdb to the early 2020s). Broadly, across the study: The collaborator samples originated in the United States, Italy and Spain and spanned the acute and convalescent phases of COVID-19. The material from the prospective study consisted of cDNA or gDNA derived from T cells, B-cell-depleted T cells, or PBMCs. Subjects who had been exposed to COVID-19, were actively infected with it, or had recovered from it provided the deeply sampled blood TCRbeta repertoires that made up the dataset. The repertoires were released in a freely available public database intended as a resource for research on the immune response to SARS-CoV-2. The samples were drawn from two sources: the first 160 participants of the ongoing ImmuneRACE study, and fewer than 1,500 subjects contributed by 6 global collaborators. Sample metadata almost always included a de-identified subject ID, COVID-19 status, age in years and sex. Where HLA class I and class II types were available, the types were taken from metadata supplied by the sample provider, not from assay-based typing. The research as a whole found: Clinical and demographic metadata were provided uncurated, with the amount varying by source and participant.

From the cysteine up to the phenylalanine, the CDR3 has a length of 14 residues. CDR3 DNA is the only sequence kept; it has 42 bases, read in frame from the first base. CDR1 and CDR2 were assigned from the germline V gene as SNHLY and FYNNEI. Trimming takes 8 bases from V and 0 bases from J, and the germline ends sit 13 bases apart. A second Seattle source provided samples from volunteer blood donors who had recovered from COVID-19. Whole blood was collected in K2EDTA tubes by collaborating institutions according to the institutions' own protocols. For TCRbeta analysis, collaborators shipped samples as frozen whole blood, isolated PBMCs, or DNA extracted from either of those sample types.

The sequence is built from TRBV2 and TRBJ1-1, with an unclear D gene assignment. Material for sequencing was peripheral blood. The TCR was taken from a woman aged 40 to 50 who had recovered from COVID-19. The CDR3 loop reads CASRGGNLNTEAFF. At the DNA level, the sequence is TGTGCCAGCCGGGGAGGCAACCTGAACACTGAAGCTTTCTTT. Supplemented by the reference TRBV2 and TRBJ1-1 proteins around the CDR3, the complete variable domain is EPEVTQTPSHQVTQMGQEVILRCVPISNHLYFYWYRQILGQKVEFLVSFYNNEISEKSEIFDDQFSVERPDGSNFTLKIRSTKLEDSAMYFCASRGGNLNTEAFFGQGTRLTVV.